These 24 T cell receptor beta chains came from one sample sequenced in a study of cytomegalovirus exposure and HLA in healthy donors. PCR used 60 Vbeta primers and 13 Jbeta primers. Measured with immunoSEQ multiplex PCR; TCRdb has only the in-frame clones, and not every one. This sample carries 99,000 or so clones, less than 85% of them seen once, and the ten largest clones take roughly 8%. The sequencing input was PBMCs. The receptors were gathered from a man aged 35-49 years in good health and CMV-seropositive.

The chain couples TRBV7-9 to TRBJ1-1; D uncertain. This CDR3 region has 12 residues. In germline, CDR1 is SEHNR, CDR2 FQNEAQ (reference sequence). V gave up 3 bases and J gave up 3 bases, with 5 bases separating them. CDR3 region: CASSFLDTEAFF. CDR3 DNA sequence: TGTGCCAGCAGCTTTTTAGACACTGAAGCTTTCTTT.

In its sample, this clone was seen once. The chain couples TRBV7-6 to TRBJ1-1, with 8 bases fitting TRBD1. The V gene end was trimmed by 5 bases and the J gene end by 5 bases; junction bases not matched to a gene: 16. This CDR3 is 17 amino acids long. CDR1 and CDR2 (germline): SGHVS, FNYEAQ. The CDR3 here is CASSPAPQGAGVTEAFF. In DNA, the CDR3 is TGTGCCAGCAGCCCAGCCCCCCAGGGGGCAGGGGTGACTGAAGCTTTCTTT.

J is TRBJ2-5 and V is TRBV7-9, with 10 bases matching TRBD2. The CDR3 extends over 14 amino acids. Germline V gene data show CDR1 as SEHNR and CDR2 as FQNEAQ (reference sequence). V trimming: 5 bases; J trimming: 3 bases; junction bases outside the gene matches: 3. The CDR3, as DNA: TGTGCCAGCAGCATCGGGACTAGCGAAGAGACCCAGTACTTC. Protein sequence: CASSIGTSEETQYF.

The J gene is TRBJ2-1, the V gene TRBV27, with no clear D. The ends were cut back, 7 bases at V and 7 bases at J, with 20 bases in the middle. The CDR3 sequence is 15 residues long. Germline CDR1 MNHEY, CDR2 SMNVEV (reference sequence). The CDR3: CASTSFPPGSNEQFF. The DNA for the CDR3 is TGTGCCAGCACCAGCTTTCCCCCCGGGTCGAATGAGCAGTTCTTC.

This chain joins TRBV5-8 and TRBJ2-7, with 9 positions matching TRBD2. This CDR3 comprises 15 residues. Germline values: CDR1 SGHTS, CDR2 YDEGEE. The V segment lost 1 base and the J segment 4 bases; nucleotides outside the gene matches: 6. In DNA form, the CDR3 reads TGTGCCAGCAGCTTGCGCGGGAGGGCCTATTACGAGCAGTACTTC. This encodes CASSLRGRAYYEQYF.

In this sample, this clone turned up a few times. CDR3 sequence (DNA): TGTGCCTGGGGGACAGGGGGCGCCTCTGAAGCTTTCTTT. Translated: CAWGTGGASEAFF. The V gene is TRBV30, the J gene TRBJ1-1; 12 nucleotides align to TRBD1. The CDR3 is 13 amino acids. Germline assignment: CDR1 GTSNPN and CDR2 SVGIG (reference sequence). The V gene end was trimmed by 5 bases and the J gene end by 6 bases; junction bases not matched to a gene: 4.

The V gene is TRBV5-4, the J gene TRBJ2-2; 11 nucleotides match TRBD1. The CDR3 is 16 amino acids. CDR1 is SGHNT, CDR2 YYREEE, per germline (reference sequence). The V gene end was trimmed by 9 bases and the J gene end by 6 bases; junction bases not matched to a gene: 13. CDR3 in DNA: TGTGCCACCCAGAACGGAGGACAGGGGGCGTCCGGGGAGCTGTTTTTT. Its translation is CATQNGGQGASGELFF.

The V call is TRBV5-1, the J call TRBJ2-1; possibly TRBD1 for D (6 bases). Trimming shortened V by 3 bases and J by 5 bases, and 9 bases separated the two germline ends. CDR3 size: 13 residues. The V gene's germline CDR1 is SGHRS and CDR2 YFSETQ. CDR3 nucleotide sequence: TGCGCCAGCAGCTCGACAGGCCACAATGAGCAGTTCTTC. It yields the protein CASSSTGHNEQFF.

About this clone itself: At one of its ends the junction is not consistent with the germline gene, which may arise from a read error. The rearrangement joins TRBV7-9 to TRBJ2-3; 10 nucleotides align to TRBD2. Germline V lookup: CDR1 SEHNR, CDR2 FQNEAQ (reference sequence). The length of the CDR3 is 17 residues. CDR3 in DNA: TGTTCCAGCAGCCCAAAGGGGCTAGCGGGAGCTACAGATACGCAGTATTTT. Its translation is CSSSPKGLAGATDTQYF.

The chain couples TRBV7-9 to TRBJ2-7, with 7 bases matching TRBD2. The germline V gene encodes CDR1 SEHNR and CDR2 FQNEAQ (reference sequence). J was trimmed by 7 bases and V by 7 bases; bases with no gene match: 16. CDR3 size: 15 residues. For the CDR3, the DNA is TGTGCCAGCAACCCCCGCGGGGGTAACGCGAGGGAGCAGTACTTC. Its protein is CASNPRGGNAREQYF.

Only one count was recorded for this clone. The V and J genes are TRBV28 and TRBJ2-5; D is perhaps TRBD2 (7 bases). The ends were cut back, 5 bases at V and 4 bases at J, with 20 bases in the middle. This CDR3 has 16 amino acids. Germline V CDR1 and CDR2: MDHEN, SYDVKM. The CDR3: CASSKGGAGEGETQYF. Written as DNA, the CDR3 is TGTGCCAGCAGTAAGGGGGGGGCAGGGGAGGGAGAGACCCAGTACTTC. Complete variable domain (other parts from reference TRBV28 and TRBJ2-5): DVKVTQSSRYLVKRTGEKVFLECVQDMDHENMFWYRQDPGLGLRLIYFSYDVKMKEKGDIPEGYSVSREKKERFSLILESASTNQTSMYLCASSKGGAGEGETQYFGPGTRLLVL.

As regards this clone: One junction end disagrees with the germline gene, perhaps due to a read error. The rearrangement uses TRBV7-9 and TRBJ1-1, with 7 bases fitting TRBD1. This CDR3 has 15 amino acids. Germline lookup yields CDR1 SEHNR and CDR2 FQNEAQ (reference sequence). CDR3 in DNA: TGTTCCAGCAGCTTAAGGGGGCAGTTAAACACTGAAGCTTTCTTT. The encoded protein is CSSSLRGQLNTEAFF.

The chain joins TRBV7-9 to TRBJ2-3; 7 nucleotides match TRBD1. The germline V gene has CDR1 SEHNR and CDR2 FQNEAQ (reference sequence). The CDR3 is made up of 18 amino acids. V shed 5 bases, J shed 1 base, and the junction held 15 bases outside the gene matches. CDR3 DNA sequence: TGTGCCAGCAGCACAAGACAGGGCTCCCTAATCCGCACAGATACGCAGTATTTT. Protein: CASSTRQGSLIRTDTQYF.

Details on this clone: At one boundary the junction diverges from the germline segment, which might be a read error. The gene calls are TRBV7-2 and TRBJ2-5; 11 nucleotides match TRBD1. Germline-derived CDR1 and CDR2 are SGHTA and FQGNSA. CDR3 length: 14 residues. CDR3 loop: CASSQPWTRDRGNF. The CDR3 DNA follows: TGTGCCAGCAGCCAACCATGGACCCGGGACAGGGGGAACTTC.

This clone was detected a few times. The rearrangement joins TRBV30 to TRBJ2-2, with a possible D match to TRBD2 (6 bases). CDR1 GTSNPN and CDR2 SVGIG come from the germline V gene (reference sequence). This CDR3 is 14 amino acids long. The V and J ends lost 3 bases and 0 bases respectively, with 8 bases between them. The chain's CDR3 is CAWSGGANTGELFF. The CDR3 DNA reads TGTGCCTGGAGCGGGGGAGCGAACACCGGGGAGCTGTTTTTT.

This chain connects TRBV6-1 to TRBJ2-7; 9 bases agree with TRBD1. CDR1 MNHNS and CDR2 SASEGT come from the germline V gene. The CDR3 covers 14 residues. Trimming at V came to 5 bases and at J to 7 bases, leaving 9 bases not matched to a gene. The CDR3 bases are TGTGCCAGCAGTCAACGGACAGGGGTGGGAGAGCAGTACTTC. It is translated as CASSQRTGVGEQYF.

V usage is TRBV2 and J usage is TRBJ2-7, with TRBD1 identical over 7 bases. The CDR3 totals 16 residues. V lost 4 bases, J lost 3 bases, and 12 bases stayed unmatched. The V gene's germline CDR1 is SNHLY and CDR2 FYNNEI. CDR3 bases: TGTGCCAGCAGTGGGGCGAGAGGCAGGGGGTTCTACGAGCAGTACTTC. Translating gives CASSGARGRGFYEQYF. The full variable domain, with the rest looked up from reference TRBV2 and TRBJ2-7, is EPEVTQTPSHQVTQMGQEVILRCVPISNHLYFYWYRQILGQKVEFLVSFYNNEISEKSEIFDDQFSVERPDGSNFTLKIRSTKLEDSAMYFCASSGARGRGFYEQYFGPGTRLTVT.

This rearrangement joins TRBV9 to TRBJ2-7; 7 positions match TRBD2. The V segment lost 4 bases and the J segment 2 bases; nucleotides outside the gene matches: 9. Germline V gene sequence: CDR1 SGDLS, CDR2 YYNGEE. This CDR3 region has 15 residues. The CDR3 DNA sequence: TGTGCCAGCAGCTTGGGGGGGGAACACCCCTACGAGCAGTACTTC. It is translated as CASSLGGEHPYEQYF.

The V call is TRBV21-1, the J call TRBJ2-7; TRBD1, as called in the table, went unchecked against the DNA. TRBV21-1 is designated a pseudogene. The CDR3 extends over 18 amino acids. CDR3 protein: CASSPRGWWSGAFYEQYF. The CDR3 coding sequence is TGTGCCAGCAGCCCCAGGGGTTGGTGGTCAGGTGCCTTCTACGAGCAGTACTTC.

J is TRBJ1-1 and V is TRBV29-1; 9 bases map to TRBD1. Germline lookup yields CDR1 SQVTM and CDR2 ANQGSEA. V gave up 4 bases and J gave up 3 bases; unmatched junction bases: 3. The CDR3 sequence is 13 residues long. The CDR3 region is CSVVGDRDTEAFF. The CDR3, as DNA: TGCAGCGTTGTTGGGGACAGGGACACTGAAGCTTTCTTT.

The chain combines TRBV10-2 with TRBJ2-3; TRBD2 matches 12 bases. Unmatched junction bases numbered 8, after V lost 4 bases and J lost 6 bases. The CDR3 length is 16 residues. The germline V gene encodes CDR1 WSHSY and CDR2 SAAADI. CDR3 coding DNA: TGCGCCAGCAGTGGTGGACTAGCGGGACCCCTTGATACGCAGTATTTT. Amino acids: CASSGGLAGPLDTQYF.

The V call is TRBV7-2, the J call TRBJ2-2; D is unclear. Trimming shortened V by 3 bases and J by 0 bases, and 8 bases separated the two germline ends. This CDR3 is 15 amino acids long. Germline V gene sequence: CDR1 SGHTA, CDR2 FQGNSA. The CDR3 sequence: CASSLNSPNTGELFF. CDR3 in DNA: TGTGCCAGCAGCTTGAACTCCCCGAACACCGGGGAGCTGTTTTTT.

The chain is built from TRBV5-4 and TRBJ1-4, with a tentative D call TRBD1 (6 bases). This CDR3 region has 15 residues. V lost 4 bases to trimming and J lost 3 bases, with 13 bases between them. Germline V gene lookup returns CDR1 SGHNT and CDR2 YYREEE (reference sequence). CDR3 nucleotide sequence: TGTGCCAGCAGCGTCCAGGGGTCGGCTAATGAAAAACTGTTTTTT. The encoded protein is CASSVQGSANEKLFF.

This sequence joins TRBV7-3 and TRBJ2-3; TRBD2 aligns across 12 bases. Germline CDR1 reads SGHTA; CDR2 reads FQGTGA. The CDR3 sequence is 18 residues long. The J segment lost 1 base and the V segment lost 1 base, leaving 6 bases of the junction unmatched. For the CDR3, the DNA is TGTGCCAGCAGCTTAATGCGGACTAGCGGGGCGGGCACAGATACGCAGTATTTT. It is translated as CASSLMRTSGAGTDTQYF.